This T cell receptor beta chain was profiled in a study of T cell clonality in common variable immunodeficiency. Study-level points and caveats: Reportedly, TCR beta sequences from common variable immunodeficiency showed fewer deletions and N-nucleotide insertions. The cause of increased CVID clonality remains unclear without subpopulation sequencing.

This clone was counted at least ten times. Its antigen remains unknown. The sequenced fragment ends 3 residues before the CDR3 boundary, so the rest is inferred from the germline J gene. V lost 5 bases and J lost 7; bases outside the gene matches: 10. CDR1 is SGHRS, CDR2 YFSETQ, per germline. The CDR3 contains 15 residues. Most patients and controls had Caucasian heritage. Blood samples were heparinized, about 4.5 to 8 ml per donor. Profiling relied on immunoSEQ multiplex PCR, and the TCRdb table lists in-frame clones only, not all of them. The data show roughly 51,000 clones, with none appearing a single time.

The sequence came from a person between 18 and 69 years old in good health. Specimen: peripheral blood mononuclear cells. The V call is TRBV5-1, the J call TRBJ1-4, with 8 bases fitting TRBD1. CDR3: CASRITGQASEKLFF. Partial CDR3 DNA: TGCGCCAGCAGAATTACGGGACAGGCTAGTGAAAAA.